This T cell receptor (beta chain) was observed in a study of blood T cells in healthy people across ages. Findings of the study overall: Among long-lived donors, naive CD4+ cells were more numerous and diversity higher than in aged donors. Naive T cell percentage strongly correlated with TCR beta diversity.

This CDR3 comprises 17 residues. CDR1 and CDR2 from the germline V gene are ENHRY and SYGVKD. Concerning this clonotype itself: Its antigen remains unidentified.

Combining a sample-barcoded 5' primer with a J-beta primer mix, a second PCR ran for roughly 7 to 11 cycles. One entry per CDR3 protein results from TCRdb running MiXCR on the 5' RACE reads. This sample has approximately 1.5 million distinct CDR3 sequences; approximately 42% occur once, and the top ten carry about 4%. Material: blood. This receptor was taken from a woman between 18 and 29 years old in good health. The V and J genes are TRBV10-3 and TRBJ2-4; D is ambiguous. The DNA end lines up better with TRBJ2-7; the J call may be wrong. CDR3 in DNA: TGTGCCATCAGTGAGTCTTCCATGTTTGGGTTACCCCACGAGCAGTACTTC. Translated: CAISESSMFGLPHEQYF.